This T cell receptor (beta chain) was observed in a study of graft-versus-host responses after intestinal transplantation. Study information: Multivisceral, liver-intestinal, or isolated intestinal transplants were received by the recipients.

Intraepithelial and lamina propria lymphocytes were freed from processed graft tissue. This CDR3 is built from 16 residues. V gave up 0 bases and J gave up 6 bases; unmatched junction bases: 11. Germline V gives CDR1 SGHDT, CDR2 YYEEEE. Study conclusions and caveats: Present in recipient marrow, GvH clones included some that appeared first in ileum or blood. Early post-transplant falls in HvG clones accompanied the peak levels of circulating GvH clones.

Details on this clone: The antigen remains unidentified.

Produced via immunoSEQ multiplex PCR; TCRdb's table is partial and in-frame only. The profile shows some 10,000 clones, just under 80% of them singletons. The V and J genes are TRBV5-6 and TRBJ2-7; 8 positions match TRBD2. The origin of this receptor is a human patient who received an intestinal transplant, so some T cells may come from the graft donor. The source material was ileum tissue, sampled approximately 530 days after intestinal transplant. CDR3 loop: CASSLARTSKISEQYF. The DNA of the CDR3 is TGTGCCAGCAGCTTGGCCCGGACTAGCAAGATCAGCGAGCAGTACTTC.